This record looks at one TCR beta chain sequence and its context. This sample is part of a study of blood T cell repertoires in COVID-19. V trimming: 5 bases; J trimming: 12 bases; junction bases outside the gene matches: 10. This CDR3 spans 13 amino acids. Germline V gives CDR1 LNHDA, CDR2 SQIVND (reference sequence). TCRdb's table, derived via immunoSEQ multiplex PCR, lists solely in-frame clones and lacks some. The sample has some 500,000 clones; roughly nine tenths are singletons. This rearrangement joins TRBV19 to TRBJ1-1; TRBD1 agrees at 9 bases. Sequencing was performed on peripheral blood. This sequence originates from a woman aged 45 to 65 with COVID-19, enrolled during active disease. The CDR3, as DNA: TGTGCCAGTAGTCCCAACCGGGACAGGGATACTTTCTTT. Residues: CASSPNRDRDTFF.